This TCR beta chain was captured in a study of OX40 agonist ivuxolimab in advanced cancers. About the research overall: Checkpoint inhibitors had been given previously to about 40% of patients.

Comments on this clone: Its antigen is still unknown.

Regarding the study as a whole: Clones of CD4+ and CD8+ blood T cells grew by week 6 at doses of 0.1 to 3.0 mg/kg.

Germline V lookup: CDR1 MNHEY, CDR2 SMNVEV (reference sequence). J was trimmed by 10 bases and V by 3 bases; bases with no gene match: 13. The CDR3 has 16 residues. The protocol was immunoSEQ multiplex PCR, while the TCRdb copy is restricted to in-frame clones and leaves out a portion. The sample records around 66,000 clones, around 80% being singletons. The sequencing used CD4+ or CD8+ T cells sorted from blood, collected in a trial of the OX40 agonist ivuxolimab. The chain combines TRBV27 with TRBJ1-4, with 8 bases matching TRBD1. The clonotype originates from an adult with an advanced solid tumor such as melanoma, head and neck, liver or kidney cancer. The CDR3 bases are TGTGCCAGCAGTTTCCAGAACCCAGGACAGGGCGGAAAACTGTTTTTT. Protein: CASSFQNPGQGGKLFF. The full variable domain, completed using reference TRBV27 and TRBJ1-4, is EAQVTQNPRYLITVTGKKLTVTCSQNMNHEYMSWYRQDPGLGLRQIYYSMNVEVTDKGDVPEGYKVSRKEKRNFPLILESPSPNQTSLYFCASSFQNPGQGGKLFFGSGTQLSVL.